This T cell receptor beta chain was identified during a study of graft-versus-host responses after intestinal transplantation (dated by TCRdb to the early 2020s). As for the study more broadly: The transplants that recipients received were multivisceral, liver-intestinal, or isolated intestinal. Anti-thymocyte globulin induction was given to all recipients, followed by maintenance tacrolimus and steroids for 2 to 4 years. Donor T cell macrochimerism was defined as a peak of at least 4% donor T cells among recipient peripheral blood mononuclear cells. Bulk TCR-beta CDR3 sequencing was used to track graft-versus-host and host-versus-graft alloreactive T cell clones in the graft, circulation and bone marrow after intestinal transplantation. The cohort enrolled 20 to 30 intestinal transplant recipients including one retransplant, and a few patients lacking pretransplant specimens were excluded. Rather than going through the commercial service, samples from three later patients were sequenced in-house on an Illumina MiSeq and processed with MiXCR. To identify alloreactive clones, pre-transplant mixed lymphocyte reaction products were sequenced and then compared with unstimulated pre-transplant donor and recipient T cells. On the study overall, not on this receptor specifically: Patients with donor T cell macrochimerism had high GvH to HvG T cell clonal ratios in their allografts. Early after transplant, declines in HvG clones were associated with peak levels of circulating GvH clones. GvH clones were found in recipient bone marrow, and some of the GvH clones appeared earlier in ileal mucosa or blood, which is consistent with an intestinal mucosal origin. The relatively low number and heterogeneity of intestinal transplant patients limited the conclusions.

Looking up the germline V gene (reference sequence) yields CDR1 SGHAT and CDR2 FQDESV. From the cysteine up to the phenylalanine, the CDR3 has a length of 13 residues. The CDR3 DNA has 39 bases and is translated from base 1. Cut back by 6 bases and 7 bases, the V and J ends lie 13 bases apart. As regards this clone: Its antigen specificity is not known. Base-call qualities are not available, and no considerably larger clone is one nucleotide away.

Read against the paper, the sample's time point label means: cells obtained before transplantation from donor or recipient. CD3+CD4+ and CD3+CD8+ populations were FACS-sorted from unstimulated pre-transplant donor and recipient cells taken from spleen or lymph nodes. The method was the immunoSEQ multiplex PCR assay. In most patients, genomic DNA was isolated using the Qiagen DNeasy Blood and Tissue Kit and sent frozen to Adaptive Biotechnologies for TCR sequencing. High-throughput TCR-beta CDR3 sequencing of genomic DNA from most patients was performed by Adaptive Biotechnologies. The source study handled its data this way. TCR sequencing data for some 17 patients were retrieved from Adaptive's ImmunoSEQ software; a few other patients were processed with MiXCR and VDJtools. To correct CD4 versus CD8 sorting errors, sequences present in both subsets at a frequency ratio below 5:1 were removed. Because the origin of CDR3 nucleotide sequences shared between donor and recipient could not be assigned, those sequences were removed. Alloreactive clones required at least 2-fold expansion over unstimulated cells and minimum CFSE-low frequency of 0.002% (template counts) or 0.001% (read counts). Clones detected in sequenced pre-transplant spleen, lymph node, or MLR CFSE-low populations of the donor or recipient were defined as mappable. Cumulative frequency of alloreactive clones was calculated as a percentage of all sequences weighted by copy number. Not all clones reach the TCRdb copy of this immuneACCESS table, which keeps in-frame sequences only. Checked studies attribute under half of the gap to unresolved V genes and leave the rest unexplained. V and J calls plus clone size are reproduced from that table; the DNA served to infer D and trimming. For this sample there are 30,000 to 35,000 clones; about four fifths appear just once. The ten largest make up approximately 19% of the sample.

Here the sequenced sample was unstimulated CD8+ T cells sorted from spleen or lymph node cells, taken before intestinal transplant. The receptor was derived from a human donor who received an intestinal transplant. The chain joins TRBV11-1 to TRBJ2-1; matching of 5 bases hints at TRBD2 as the D gene. The DNA sequence is TGTGCCAGCAGTCCCGCGCCGGGAAATGAGCAGTTCTTC. Its protein product is CASSPAPGNEQFF.